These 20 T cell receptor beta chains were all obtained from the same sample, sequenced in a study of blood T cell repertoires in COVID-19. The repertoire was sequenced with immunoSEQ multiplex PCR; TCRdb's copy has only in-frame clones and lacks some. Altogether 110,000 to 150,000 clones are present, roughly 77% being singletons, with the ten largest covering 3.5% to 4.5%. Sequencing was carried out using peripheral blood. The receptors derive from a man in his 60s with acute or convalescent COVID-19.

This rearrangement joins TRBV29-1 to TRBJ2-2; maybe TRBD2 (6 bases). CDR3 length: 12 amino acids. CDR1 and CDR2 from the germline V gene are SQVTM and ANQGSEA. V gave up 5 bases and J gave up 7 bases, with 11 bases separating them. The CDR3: CSVLRESGELFF. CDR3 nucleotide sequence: TGCAGCGTTCTCCGGGAGAGCGGGGAGCTGTTTTTT.

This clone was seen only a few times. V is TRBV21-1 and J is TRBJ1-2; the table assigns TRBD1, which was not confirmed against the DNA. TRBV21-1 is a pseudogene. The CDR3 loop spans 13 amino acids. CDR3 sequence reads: CASSFTGGIGYTF. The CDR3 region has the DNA TGTGCCAGCAGCTTCACAGGGGGCATTGGCTACACCTTC.

The CDR3 sequence: CASRGTGFPYEQYF. CDR3 coding DNA: TGTGCCAGCAGGGGGACAGGGTTTCCCTACGAGCAGTACTTC. V usage is TRBV6-5 and J usage is TRBJ2-7; 9 nucleotides align to TRBD1. This CDR3 is built from 14 residues. With 6 bases clipped from V and 2 bases from J, the junction kept 5 bases outside the gene matches. CDR1 and CDR2 from the germline V gene are MNHEY and SVGAGI.

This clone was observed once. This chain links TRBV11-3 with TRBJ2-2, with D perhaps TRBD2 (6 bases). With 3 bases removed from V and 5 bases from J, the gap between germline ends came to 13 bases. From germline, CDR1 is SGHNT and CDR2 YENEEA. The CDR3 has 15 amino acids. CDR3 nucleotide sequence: TGTGCCAGCAGCTTTGGAGGGTGGGAGACCGGGGAGCTGTTTTTT. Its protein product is CASSFGGWETGELFF.

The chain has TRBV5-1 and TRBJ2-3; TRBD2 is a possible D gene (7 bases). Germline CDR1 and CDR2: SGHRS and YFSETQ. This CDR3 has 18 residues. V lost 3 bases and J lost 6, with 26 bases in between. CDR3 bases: TGCGCCAGCAGCTCCAGACCCGTACCTGCGGGGGCACGGGATACGCAGTATTTT. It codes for CASSSRPVPAGARDTQYF.

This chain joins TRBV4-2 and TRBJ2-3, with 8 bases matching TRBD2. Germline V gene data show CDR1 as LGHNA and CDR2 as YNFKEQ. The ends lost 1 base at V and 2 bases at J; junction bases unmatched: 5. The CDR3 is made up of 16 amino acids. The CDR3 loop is CASSQGNSGNTDTQYF. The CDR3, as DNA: TGTGCCAGCAGCCAAGGAAATAGCGGGAACACAGATACGCAGTATTTT.

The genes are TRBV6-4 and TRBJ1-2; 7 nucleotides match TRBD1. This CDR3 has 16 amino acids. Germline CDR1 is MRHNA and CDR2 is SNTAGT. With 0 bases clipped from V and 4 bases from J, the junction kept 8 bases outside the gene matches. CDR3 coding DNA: TGTGCCAGCAGTGACTCTCCTCTGACAGGGCCCTATGGCTACACCTTC. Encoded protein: CASSDSPLTGPYGYTF.

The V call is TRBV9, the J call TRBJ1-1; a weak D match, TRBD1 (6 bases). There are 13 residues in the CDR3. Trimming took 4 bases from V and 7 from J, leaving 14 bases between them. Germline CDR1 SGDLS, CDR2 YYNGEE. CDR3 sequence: CASSTRTALEAFF. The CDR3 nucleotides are TGTGCCAGCAGCACCAGGACAGCCCTTGAAGCTTTCTTT.

The CDR3, as DNA: TGCAGCGCCATACAGGGAAATGGCTACACCTTC. This encodes CSAIQGNGYTF. This rearrangement joins TRBV29-1 to TRBJ1-2; D might be TRBD1 (6 bases). V was trimmed by 7 bases and J by 6 bases, leaving 12 bases between them. Germline CDR1 SQVTM, CDR2 ANQGSEA. There are 11 residues in the CDR3.

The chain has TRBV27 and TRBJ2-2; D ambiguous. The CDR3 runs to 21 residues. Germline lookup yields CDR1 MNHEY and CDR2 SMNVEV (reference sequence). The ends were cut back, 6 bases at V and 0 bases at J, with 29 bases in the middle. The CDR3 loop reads CASRLYNQVTITQSNTGELFF. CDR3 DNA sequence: TGTGCCAGCAGACTCTATAACCAAGTGACAATAACCCAATCGAACACCGGGGAGCTGTTTTTT.

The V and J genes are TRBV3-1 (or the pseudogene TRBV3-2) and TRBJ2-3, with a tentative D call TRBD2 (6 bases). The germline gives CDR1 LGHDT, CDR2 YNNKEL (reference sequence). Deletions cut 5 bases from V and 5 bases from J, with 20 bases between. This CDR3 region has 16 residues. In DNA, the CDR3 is TGTGCCAGCAGCTTATCGGAGGAGGGCGGTAGAGATACGCAGTATTTT. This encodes CASSLSEEGGRDTQYF.

CDR3 sequence reads: CASSHTGTGGYGYTF. The CDR3 region has the DNA TGTGCCAGCAGTCATACCGGGACAGGGGGATATGGCTACACCTTC. The rearrangement uses TRBV6-6 and TRBJ1-2, with 11 positions matching TRBD1. The CDR3 extends over 15 amino acids. Trimming took 5 bases from V and 5 from J; bases not matched to a gene: 7. Germline values: CDR1 MNHNY, CDR2 SVGAGI (reference sequence).

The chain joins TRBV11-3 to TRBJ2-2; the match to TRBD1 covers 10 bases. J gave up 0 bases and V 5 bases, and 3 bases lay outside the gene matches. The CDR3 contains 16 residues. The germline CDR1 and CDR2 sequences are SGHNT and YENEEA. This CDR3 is CASSTGQGANTGELFF. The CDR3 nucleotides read TGTGCCAGCAGCACCGGACAGGGGGCGAACACCGGGGAGCTGTTTTTT.

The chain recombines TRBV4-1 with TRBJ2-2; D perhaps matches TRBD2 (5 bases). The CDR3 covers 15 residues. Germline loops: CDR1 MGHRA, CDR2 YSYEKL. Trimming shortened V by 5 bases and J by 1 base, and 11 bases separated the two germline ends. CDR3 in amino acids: CASSYGGMNTGELFF. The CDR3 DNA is TGCGCCAGCAGCTACGGAGGAATGAACACCGGGGAGCTGTTTTTT.

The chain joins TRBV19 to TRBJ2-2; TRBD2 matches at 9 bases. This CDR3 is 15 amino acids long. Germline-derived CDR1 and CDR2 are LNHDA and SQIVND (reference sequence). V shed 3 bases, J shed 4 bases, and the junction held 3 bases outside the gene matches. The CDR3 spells CASSIPSGATGELFF. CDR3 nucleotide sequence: TGTGCCAGTAGTATCCCTAGCGGGGCCACCGGGGAGCTGTTTTTT.

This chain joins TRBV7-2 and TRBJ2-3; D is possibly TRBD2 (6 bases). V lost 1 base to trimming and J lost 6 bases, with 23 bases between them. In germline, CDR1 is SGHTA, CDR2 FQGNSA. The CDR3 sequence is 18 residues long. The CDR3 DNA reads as TGTGCCAGCAGCTTAGTTGGGGGGAGCGGCGCCCCCTGGGATACGCAGTATTTT. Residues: CASSLVGGSGAPWDTQYF.

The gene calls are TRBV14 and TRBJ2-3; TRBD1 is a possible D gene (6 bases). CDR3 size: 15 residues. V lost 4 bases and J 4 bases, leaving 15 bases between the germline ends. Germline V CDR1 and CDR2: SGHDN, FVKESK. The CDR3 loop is CASSPLGPGADTQYF. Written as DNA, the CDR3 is TGTGCCAGCAGCCCCCTCGGCCCAGGGGCAGATACGCAGTATTTT.

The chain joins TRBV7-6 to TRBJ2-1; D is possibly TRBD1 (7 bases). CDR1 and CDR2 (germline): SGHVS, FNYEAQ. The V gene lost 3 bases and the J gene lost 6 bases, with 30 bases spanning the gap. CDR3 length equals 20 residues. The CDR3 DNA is TGTGCCAGCAGCTTCCGTAGTAATCGGGTCAGCGGGCAGGGGGGCAATGAGCAGTTCTTC. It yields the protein CASSFRSNRVSGQGGNEQFF.

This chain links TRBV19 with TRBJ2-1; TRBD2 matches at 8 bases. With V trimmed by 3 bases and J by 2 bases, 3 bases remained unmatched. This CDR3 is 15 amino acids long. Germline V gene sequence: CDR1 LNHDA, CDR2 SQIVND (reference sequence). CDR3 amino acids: CASSIHSGAYNEQFF. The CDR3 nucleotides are TGTGCCAGTAGTATCCATAGCGGGGCCTACAATGAGCAGTTCTTC.

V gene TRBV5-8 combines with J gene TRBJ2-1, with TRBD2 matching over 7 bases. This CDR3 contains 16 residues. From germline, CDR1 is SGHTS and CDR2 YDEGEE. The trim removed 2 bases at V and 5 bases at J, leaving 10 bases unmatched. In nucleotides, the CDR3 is TGTGCCAGCAGCTTCTACGGGGGGTCTCTTGACAATGAGCAGTTCTTC. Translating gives CASSFYGGSLDNEQFF.